A selection of T cell receptor beta chains follows, all from one sample in a study of shared clonotypes between healthy human individuals. Measured with immunoSEQ multiplex PCR; TCRdb has only the in-frame clones, and not every one. Of around 2,000,000 clones listed, 85% to 95% are singletons. Sequenced material: naive CD8+ T cells from PBMCs. The receptors stem from a man in his late teens or twenties in good health. Some clones in this sample may be carry-over from other donors' samples. CDR3s include the opening cysteine and the closing phenylalanine or tryptophan. A D gene is named only where the DNA matches it firmly. Clone size appears in some rows only: once, few, many, or a class for an expanded clone.

cdr3_aa cdr3_nt d_call v_call clone_size j_call
CASLGGEKLFF TGTGCCAGCCTCGGAGGGGAAAAACTGTTTTTT - TRBV19 - TRBJ1-4
CASSLVLGGQETQYF TGTGCCAGCAGCTTGGTTCTCGGGGGCCAAGAGACCCAGTACTTC - TRBV5-6 - TRBJ2-5
CASSPIGLAGRNIQYF TGTGCCAGCAGCCCCATAGGACTAGCGGGAAGAAACATTCAGTACTTC TRBD2 TRBV2 - TRBJ2-4
CASSPRVHNQPQHF TGTGCCAGCAGTCCCCGGGTCCACAATCAGCCCCAGCATTTT - TRBV28 - TRBJ1-5
CASSFGPSVPEAFF TGTGCCAGCAGCTTTGGGCCCTCGGTGCCTGAAGCTTTCTTT - TRBV7-9 once TRBJ1-1
CASTPRAANSPLHF TGTGCCAGCACCCCTAGGGCTGCTAATTCACCCCTCCACTTT - TRBV6-6 once TRBJ1-6
CASTPWGTGDEQYF TGTGCCAGCACCCCTTGGGGGACAGGGGACGAGCAGTACTTC TRBD1 TRBV27 - TRBJ2-7
CASSLEGQYQETQYF TGTGCCAGCAGCTTAGAGGGACAGTACCAAGAGACCCAGTACTTC TRBD1 TRBV11-2 - TRBJ2-5
CASSPDNQETQYF TGTGCCAGCAGCCCAGACAACCAAGAGACCCAGTACTTC - TRBV7-2 - TRBJ2-5
CASRPYSQPQHF TGTGCCAGCAGGCCATACTCTCAGCCCCAGCATTTT - TRBV28 - TRBJ1-5
CASTGLSQETQYF TGTGCCAGCACGGGACTATCCCAAGAGACCCAGTACTTC TRBD2 TRBV27 - TRBJ2-5
CASSAAGTGVGKLFF TGTGCCAGCAGCGCAGCCGGGACAGGGGTGGGAAAACTGTTTTTT TRBD1 TRBV9 - TRBJ1-4
CSVGDRVNTEAFF TGCAGCGTTGGTGACAGGGTGAACACTGAAGCTTTCTTT TRBD1 TRBV29-1 few TRBJ1-1
CASSLEQGVSTDTQYF TGCGCCAGCAGCTTGGAACAGGGGGTTAGCACAGATACGCAGTATTTT TRBD1 TRBV5-1 - TRBJ2-3
CASSGGQGVDEQYF TGTGCCAGCAGCGGCGGACAGGGTGTTGACGAGCAGTACTTC TRBD1 TRBV7-9 - TRBJ2-7
CASSIFAGGYNEQFF TGTGCCAGTAGTATATTTGCGGGAGGGTACAATGAGCAGTTCTTC TRBD2 TRBV19 - TRBJ2-1
CASSVVRQGDTQYF TGTGCCAGCAGCGTAGTCCGACAGGGAGATACGCAGTATTTT TRBD1 TRBV9 - TRBJ2-3
CASSFRTGVVSYEQYF TGTGCCAGCAGTTTCCGTACAGGGGTAGTTTCCTACGAGCAGTACTTC TRBD1 TRBV28 - TRBJ2-7
CASSLQAAGTEAFF TGTGCCAGCAGTTTGCAGGCGGCGGGCACTGAAGCTTTCTTT - TRBV6-5 - TRBJ1-1
CASSLAPVYEQYF TGTGCCAGCAGCTTGGCTCCGGTCTACGAGCAGTACTTC - TRBV11-2 few TRBJ2-7
CASSFREGWGYEQYF TGTGCCAGCAGCTTCAGGGAGGGGTGGGGATACGAGCAGTACTTC TRBD2 TRBV7-2 - TRBJ2-7
CASSPATSGSYEQYF TGCGCCAGCAGCCCCGCGACTAGCGGATCCTACGAGCAGTACTTC TRBD2 TRBV4-3 - TRBJ2-7
CASSLDRPNTGELFF TGTGCCAGCAGTTTGGACAGACCGAACACCGGGGAGCTGTTTTTT - TRBV27 - TRBJ2-2
CASSSRDSYEQYF TGTGCCAGCAGCTCTCGGGATTCCTACGAGCAGTACTTC - TRBV9 - TRBJ2-7
CASSIAEAFF TGTGCCAGCAGCATCGCTGAAGCTTTCTTT - TRBV7-9 - TRBJ1-1
CASSYSGEGKQYGYTF TGTGCCAGCAGTTACTCGGGCGAGGGGAAACAGTATGGCTACACCTTC - TRBV6-5 - TRBJ1-2
CSVEERGPGGGYGYTF TGCAGCGTTGAAGAAAGAGGGCCAGGGGGAGGCTATGGCTACACCTTC TRBD1 TRBV29-1 - TRBJ1-2
CASSLWLAGGSGVDTQYF TGTGCCAGCAGTTTATGGCTAGCGGGAGGTTCGGGTGTAGATACGCAGTATTTT TRBD2 TRBV27 - TRBJ2-3
CASSEYGYTENERQFF TGTGCCAGCAGTGAATATGGGTACACTGAGAATGAGCGGCAGTTCTTC - TRBV25-1 - TRBJ2-1
CASQGAGAEAFF TGTGCTTCACAAGGGGCAGGGGCTGAAGCTTTCTTT - TRBV21-1 - TRBJ1-1
CSARGGSYNEQFF TGCAGCGCTAGGGGGGGCTCTTACAATGAGCAGTTCTTC - TRBV29-1 - TRBJ2-1
CASSFLPGQGIDTEAFF TGTGCCAGCAGCTTTTTACCGGGACAGGGGATCGACACTGAAGCTTTCTTT TRBD1 TRBV7-9 - TRBJ1-1
CASSLWGEQYF TGTGCCAGCAGTTTATGGGGAGAGCAGTACTTC - TRBV27 few TRBJ2-7
CASSVGDGLAGELFF TGTGCCAGCAGCGTAGGGGACGGCTTGGCCGGGGAGCTGTTTTTT - TRBV9 - TRBJ2-2
CASRGDSTDTQYF TGTGCCAGCAGAGGGGACAGCACAGATACGCAGTATTTT - TRBV7-3 - TRBJ2-3
CASSLSMFRAGDTEAFF TGTGCCAGCAGTTTATCCATGTTCAGGGCGGGGGACACTGAAGCTTTCTTT - TRBV27 - TRBJ1-1
CSADPGNGAFGYTF TGCAGCGCCGACCCAGGGAACGGCGCCTTTGGCTACACCTTC - TRBV29-1 once TRBJ1-2
CASSASAGTGELFF TGTGCCAGCAGCGCTAGCGCTGGCACCGGGGAGCTGTTTTTT - TRBV2 - TRBJ2-2
CASSETGLTISGYTF TGTGCCAGCAGTGAAACGGGACTAACCATTTCTGGCTACACCTTC - TRBV25-1 - TRBJ1-2
CASRQEASGLSYNEQFF TGTGCCAGCAGGCAAGAAGCTAGCGGGCTATCCTACAATGAGCAGTTCTTC TRBD2 TRBV6-8 - TRBJ2-1
CASDGSDANVLTF TGTGCCAGCGATGGCAGTGATGCCAACGTCCTGACTTTC - TRBV2 - TRBJ2-6
CASSLYKTSGRDYNEQFF TGCGCCAGCAGCCTATATAAGACTAGCGGGAGGGACTACAATGAGCAGTTCTTC TRBD2 TRBV5-1 once TRBJ2-1
CASSFTRVGATYYNEQFF TGTGCCAGCAGCTTCACCCGGGTTGGGGCGACTTACTACAATGAGCAGTTCTTC - TRBV11-2 - TRBJ2-1
CASSSGQGRLYEQYF TGTGCCAGCAGTTCGGGACAGGGAAGGCTCTACGAGCAGTACTTC TRBD1 TRBV27 - TRBJ2-7
CASSQVMGGPGYEQYF TGCGCCAGCAGCCAAGTGATGGGAGGGCCAGGCTACGAGCAGTACTTC TRBD2 TRBV4-1 - TRBJ2-7
CASSLSGGSGELFF TGTGCCAGCAGCCTATCAGGGGGATCGGGGGAGCTGTTTTTT TRBD1 TRBV7-6 - TRBJ2-2
CASSQSRTGGSYEQYF TGCGCCAGCAGCCAGTCCAGGACAGGGGGCTCCTACGAGCAGTACTTC TRBD1 TRBV4-1 - TRBJ2-7
CASSWDGSYEQYF TGCGCCAGCAGCTGGGACGGATCCTACGAGCAGTACTTC - TRBV5-1 few TRBJ2-7
CASSLDPGGNEQFF TGTGCCAGCAGCCTCGACCCAGGGGGGAATGAGCAGTTCTTC - TRBV11-2 - TRBJ2-1
CASSDTGISTYEQYF TGTGCCAGCAGTGATACAGGGATCTCTACCTACGAGCAGTACTTC - TRBV28 - TRBJ2-7
CASSQDSGRNQPQHF TGCGCCAGCAGCCAAGATAGTGGAAGGAATCAGCCCCAGCATTTT - TRBV4-1 - TRBJ1-5
CATSRDWGTGKDGEQYF TGTGCCACCAGCAGAGATTGGGGGACGGGGAAGGATGGCGAGCAGTACTTC - TRBV15 - TRBJ2-7
CASSIQTSDRLNYGYTF TGTGCCAGTAGTATCCAAACATCCGACAGACTTAACTATGGCTACACCTTC - TRBV19 once TRBJ1-2
CASSSGSTEAFF TGTGCCAGCAGCTCGGGTAGCACTGAAGCTTTCTTT - TRBV7-9 - TRBJ1-1